The 22 T cell receptor beta chains below all came from one sample that was sequenced in a study of blood T cell repertoires in COVID-19. Only in-frame clones appear in the TCRdb table, and some are missing; sequencing was by immunoSEQ multiplex PCR. The sample records around 290,000 clones, approximately 87% being singletons. Sample: peripheral blood. The source of these receptors is a woman between 50 and 59 years old who had recovered from COVID-19.

This clone appeared a single time. This sequence joins TRBV6-5 and TRBJ1-1; D is undetermined. V was cut by 0 bases and J by 6 bases, with 11 bases left in between. This CDR3 has 14 residues. Germline lookup yields CDR1 MNHEY and CDR2 SVGAGI. CDR3 in amino acids: CASSYSGVASEAFF. The CDR3 DNA sequence: TGTGCCAGCAGTTACTCCGGGGTTGCTTCTGAAGCTTTCTTT.

This rearrangement joins TRBV6-5 to TRBJ2-1, with no clear D. Trimming removed 6 bases from V and 2 bases from J, with 11 bases in between. The CDR3 is 14 residues long. Germline-derived CDR1 and CDR2 are MNHEY and SVGAGI. DNA for the CDR3: TGTGCCAGCAGCCGGGTGACCCCCTACAATGAGCAGTTCTTC. It translates to CASSRVTPYNEQFF.

The count of this clone is one. The V gene is TRBV29-1, the J gene TRBJ2-2, with D tentatively TRBD1 (5 bases). V gave up 2 bases and J gave up 5 bases, with 12 bases separating them. CDR1 is SQVTM, CDR2 ANQGSEA, per germline. There are 14 residues in the CDR3. The CDR3 protein is CSVEQGRMTGELFF. The DNA for the CDR3 is TGCAGCGTTGAACAGGGTAGGATGACCGGGGAGCTGTTTTTT.

This clone was recorded only once. The rearrangement uses TRBV9 and TRBJ2-3; weak D call: TRBD2 (6 bases). Germline values: CDR1 SGDLS, CDR2 YYNGEE. CDR3 length: 13 amino acids. Trimming pared 1 base from V and 4 bases from J, leaving 7 bases between. CDR3 bases: TGTGCCAGCAGCGTATGGGGGGCAGATACGCAGTATTTT. It translates to CASSVWGADTQYF.

The chain links TRBV2 to TRBJ2-7; 9 bases align to TRBD1. V shed 4 bases and J 3 bases; nucleotides not matched to a gene: 10. Per germline, CDR1 SNHLY and CDR2 FYNNEI. The CDR3 runs 16 residues. DNA of the CDR3: TGTGCCAGCAGTGGGGTGGAGGGACAGGGTTACTACGAGCAGTACTTC. Amino acids: CASSGVEGQGYYEQYF.

The rearrangement uses TRBV29-1 and TRBJ1-1; no firm D call. V lost 0 bases, J lost 0 bases, and 8 bases lay in between. CDR3 length equals 14 residues. CDR1 is SQVTM, CDR2 ANQGSEA, per germline. CDR3 nucleotide sequence: TGCAGCGTTGAAGAGGCGGGGATGAACACTGAAGCTTTCTTT. This gives the protein CSVEEAGMNTEAFF.

The V gene is TRBV6-2 or TRBV6-3, the J gene TRBJ1-1; no definite D call. CDR1 is MNHEY, CDR2 SVGEGT, per germline. This CDR3 region has 14 residues. The V end was cut by 0 bases, the J end by 4 bases, with 9 bases between. CDR3 nucleotides: TGTGCCAGCAGTTACTCGGCGGGTACCACTGAAGCTTTCTTT. Amino acid sequence: CASSYSAGTTEAFF.

The V gene is TRBV7-7, the J gene TRBJ2-2, with D maybe TRBD2 (5 bases). The germline CDR1 and CDR2 sequences are SSHAT and FNYEAQ (reference sequence). V was clipped by 2 bases and J by 5 bases, with 6 bases between them. The CDR3 is 13 residues long. Written as DNA, the CDR3 is TGTGCCAGCAGCTTAACGGGGACCGGGGAGCTGTTTTTT. Translating gives CASSLTGTGELFF.

This chain joins TRBV18 and TRBJ1-2; TRBD1 might be the D (5 bases). With 3 bases removed from V and 5 bases from J, the gap between germline ends came to 13 bases. Germline CDR1 and CDR2: KGHSH and LQKENI. CDR3 length: 14 residues. CDR3 nucleotides: TGTGCCAGCTCACCTACGGGGGTAGAGTATGGCTACACCTTC. Translation gives CASSPTGVEYGYTF.

The chain employs TRBV20-1 and TRBJ1-2; TRBD1 is a possible D gene (5 bases). Germline CDR1 is DFQATT and CDR2 is SNEGSKA (reference sequence). V lost 3 bases, J lost 4 bases, and 12 bases lay in between. The CDR3 spans 13 residues. CDR3 bases: TGCAGTGCTAGTGGCGACAGCTCCTATGGCTACACCTTC. It specifies CSASGDSSYGYTF.

The V call is TRBV5-1, the J call TRBJ2-5; the match to TRBD1 covers 9 bases. J gave up 2 bases and V 4 bases, and 6 bases lay outside the gene matches. The CDR3 has 15 amino acids. Looked up from germline, CDR1 is SGHRS and CDR2 is YFSETQ. DNA for the CDR3: TGCGCCAGCAGCGACAACAGGGGGCGGCAAGAGACCCAGTACTTC. Amino acids: CASSDNRGRQETQYF.

This chain uses TRBV3-1 (or the pseudogene TRBV3-2) with TRBJ2-1, with a possible D match to TRBD2 (5 bases). This CDR3 contains 14 residues. Germline V gives CDR1 LGHDT, CDR2 YNNKEL (reference sequence). V lost 1 base, J lost 3 bases, and 7 bases lay in between. CDR3 bases: TGTGCCAGCAGCCAAGCGGGAAACTACAATGAGCAGTTCTTC. It is translated as CASSQAGNYNEQFF.

The chain recombines TRBV7-2 with TRBJ2-5; possible D gene TRBD1, 6 bases. CDR1 and CDR2 (germline): SGHTA, FQGNSA. The CDR3 spans 13 residues. V lost 7 bases and J lost 0, with 9 bases in between. The CDR3 DNA reads TGTGCCAGCAACGACAGGTACCAAGAGACCCAGTACTTC. Translated, it gives CASNDRYQETQYF.

The V gene is TRBV18, the J gene TRBJ1-5; 7 bases align to TRBD1. V lost 3 bases to trimming and J lost 3 bases; unmatched junction nucleotides: 5. The germline CDR1 and CDR2 sequences are KGHSH and LQKENI. The length of the CDR3 is 15 residues. CDR3 sequence: CASSPDRAINQPQHF. CDR3 coding DNA: TGTGCCAGCTCACCTGACAGGGCCATCAATCAGCCCCAGCATTTT.

A few counts support this clone. The rearrangement links TRBV20-1 to TRBJ1-5; D gene uncertain. Germline V CDR1 and CDR2: DFQATT, SNEGSKA (reference sequence). The CDR3 runs to 14 residues. Trimming shortened V by 3 bases and J by 3 bases, and 12 bases separated the two germline ends. The CDR3 protein is CSASDSGYNQPQHF. DNA for the CDR3: TGCAGTGCTAGTGATAGCGGGTACAATCAGCCCCAGCATTTT.

The CDR3 coding sequence is TGTGCCAGTAGTATCTTGACTAGCGGGTACAATGAGCAGTTCTTC. Encoded protein: CASSILTSGYNEQFF. The J gene is TRBJ2-1, the V gene TRBV19; 10 nucleotides align to TRBD2. CDR1 is LNHDA, CDR2 SQIVND, per germline (reference sequence). Losses at the gene ends were 3 bases for V and 4 bases for J; bases not matched to a gene: 3. The CDR3 is made up of 15 amino acids.

The chain employs TRBV7-8 and TRBJ2-6; 8 bases line up with TRBD1. V lost 2 bases to trimming and J lost 4 bases; unmatched junction nucleotides: 7. The CDR3 is 17 residues long. Per the germline V gene, CDR1 is SGHVS and CDR2 is FQNEAQ. CDR3 in DNA: TGTGCCAGCAGCTTAAAGGACAGGGTGTACGGGGCCAACGTCCTGACTTTC. This sequence encodes CASSLKDRVYGANVLTF. Variable domain in full (rest from reference TRBV7-8 and TRBJ2-6): GAGVSQSPRYKVAKRGQDVALRCDPISGHVSLFWYQQALGQGPEFLTYFQNEAQLDKSGLPSDRFFAERPEGSVSTLKIQRTQQEDSAVYLCASSLKDRVYGANVLTFGAGSRLTVL.

The chain is built from TRBV6-5 and TRBJ1-5; D not resolved. This CDR3 region has 12 residues. Looked up from germline, CDR1 is MNHEY and CDR2 is SVGAGI. V gave up 8 bases and J gave up 1 base, with 6 bases separating them. This CDR3 is CASCRSNQPQHF. As DNA, the CDR3 is TGTGCCAGCTGCAGAAGCAATCAGCCCCAGCATTTT.

This chain uses TRBV28 with TRBJ2-5; 7 nucleotides agree with TRBD2. CDR3 length: 14 amino acids. The V gene end was trimmed by 7 bases and the J gene end by 5 bases; junction bases not matched to a gene: 10. Germline V gives CDR1 MDHEN, CDR2 SYDVKM. The CDR3 region is CASTPGLVRETQYF. The CDR3 region has the DNA TGTGCCAGCACCCCTGGACTAGTCCGGGAGACCCAGTACTTC.

This chain uses TRBV3-1 (or the pseudogene TRBV3-2) with TRBJ2-1, with D perhaps matching TRBD1 (7 bases). CDR3 length: 15 amino acids. V lost 0 bases, J lost 4 bases, and 10 bases lay in between. Germline CDR1 LGHDT, CDR2 YNNKEL (reference sequence). The CDR3 DNA reads TGTGCCAGCAGCCAAGACGGGGGACAGTACAATGAGCAGTTCTTC. This sequence encodes CASSQDGGQYNEQFF.

The rearrangement links TRBV7-2 to TRBJ2-2, with D perhaps matching TRBD2 (6 bases). The V gene's germline CDR1 is SGHTA and CDR2 FQGNSA. Trimming took off 9 bases at V and 6 bases at J, with 17 bases between the two ends. This CDR3 is built from 14 residues. In DNA, the CDR3 is TGTGCCAGGGGATCCGGTGGAGGGGCCGGGGAGCTGTTTTTT. As protein: CARGSGGGAGELFF.

The chain combines TRBV12-3 or TRBV12-4 with TRBJ1-1; D is ambiguous. V lost 6 bases and J lost 4, with 6 bases in between. CDR3 length: 11 amino acids. This chain's CDR3 is CASSSFTEAFF. The CDR3 region has the DNA TGTGCCAGCAGCTCGTTCACTGAAGCTTTCTTT.